This T cell receptor (beta chain) came from a study of T-cell memory formation after mild COVID-19. General study points: CD4+ clones that contracted lay mainly in CM and EM; CD8+ ones lay in EMRA. Later expanders leaned CD4+, whereas day 15 to 85 contracting clones were balanced CD4/CD8. Day 37-peaking second-wave clones had unconfirmed SARS-CoV-2 specificity.

The germline V gene has CDR1 MNHEY and CDR2 SMNVEV (reference sequence). The CDR3 totals 14 residues. The J segment lost 6 bases and the V segment lost 6 bases, leaving 4 bases of the junction unmatched. The authors produced TCR alpha and TCR beta cDNA libraries with sample barcodes and UMIs by 5'RACE using constant-segment primers. One entry per CDR3 protein, called by TCRdb with MiXCR from the 5' RACE reads. The sample lists hundreds of thousands of distinct CDR3 sequences, approximately 15% occurring once. As to this clonotype: Its antigen is not known.

The origin of this receptor is a man aged 18 to 30 who had mild COVID-19 (a few samples of this study predate the infection). Cell type and time point are not known. The source material was PBMCs or a T cell subset sorted from them (not recorded which). V usage is TRBV27 and J usage is TRBJ2-3; the match to TRBD2 covers 12 bases. In nucleotides, the CDR3 is TGTGCCAGCAGACCTAGCGGGGGGGCGGATACGCAGTATTTT. Translation gives CASRPSGGADTQYF.